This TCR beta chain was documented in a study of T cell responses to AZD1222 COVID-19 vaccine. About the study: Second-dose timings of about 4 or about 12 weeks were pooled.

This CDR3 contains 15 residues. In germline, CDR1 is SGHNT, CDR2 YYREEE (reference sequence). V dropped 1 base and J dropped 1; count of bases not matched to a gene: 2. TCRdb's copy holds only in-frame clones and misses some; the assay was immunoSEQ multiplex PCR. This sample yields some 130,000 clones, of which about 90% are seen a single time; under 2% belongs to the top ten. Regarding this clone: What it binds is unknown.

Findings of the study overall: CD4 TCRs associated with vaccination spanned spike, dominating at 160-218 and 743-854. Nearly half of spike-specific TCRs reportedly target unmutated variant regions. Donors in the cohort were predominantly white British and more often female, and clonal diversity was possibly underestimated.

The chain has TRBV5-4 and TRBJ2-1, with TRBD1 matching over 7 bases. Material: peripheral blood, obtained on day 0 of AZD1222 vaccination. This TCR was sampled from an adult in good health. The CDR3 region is CASSLQGVSYNEQFF. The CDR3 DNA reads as TGTGCCAGCAGCTTGCAGGGGGTGTCCTACAATGAGCAGTTCTTC.